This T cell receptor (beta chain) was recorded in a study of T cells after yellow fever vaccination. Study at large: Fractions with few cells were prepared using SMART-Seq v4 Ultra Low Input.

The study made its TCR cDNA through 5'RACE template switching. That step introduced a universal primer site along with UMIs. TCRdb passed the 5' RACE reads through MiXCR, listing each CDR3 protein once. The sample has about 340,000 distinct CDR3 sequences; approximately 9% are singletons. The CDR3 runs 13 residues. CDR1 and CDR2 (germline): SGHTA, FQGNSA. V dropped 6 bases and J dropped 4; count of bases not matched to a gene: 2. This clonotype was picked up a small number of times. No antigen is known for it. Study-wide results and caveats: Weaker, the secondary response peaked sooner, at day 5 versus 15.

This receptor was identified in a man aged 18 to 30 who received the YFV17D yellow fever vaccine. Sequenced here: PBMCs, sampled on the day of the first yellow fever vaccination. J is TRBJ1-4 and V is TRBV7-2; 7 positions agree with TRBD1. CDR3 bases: TGTGCCAGCAGACAGGGGATTAATGAAAAACTGTTTTTT. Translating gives CASRQGINEKLFF. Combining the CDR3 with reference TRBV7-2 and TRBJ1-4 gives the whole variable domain GAGVSQSPSNKVTEKGKDVELRCDPISGHTALYWYRQSLGQGLEFLIYFQGNSAPDKSGLPSDRFSAERTGGSVSTLTIQRTQQEDSAVYLCASRQGINEKLFFGSGTQLSVL.